These 25 T cell receptor beta chains were all obtained from the same sample, sequenced in a study of T cell changes during pregnancy in multiple sclerosis. The method was immunoSEQ multiplex PCR; TCRdb's version includes in-frame clones alone and lacks a portion of them. The repertoire holds 85,000 to 130,000 clones, with approximately 90% as singletons. Sequenced here: peripheral blood, sampled after pregnancy. The receptors were gathered from a female donor with multiple sclerosis, enrolled in a pregnancy study.

This chain joins TRBV15 and TRBJ2-2, with D tentatively TRBD2 (6 bases). Germline-derived CDR1 and CDR2 are LNHNV and YYDKDF (reference sequence). Deletions cut 1 base from V and 8 bases from J, with 14 bases between. The CDR3 totals 15 residues. CDR3 coding DNA: TGTGCCACCAGCAGAGGCGGGGCGGGGAGGGGGGAGCTGTTTTTT. Translating it yields CATSRGGAGRGELFF.

This chain joins TRBV19 and TRBJ1-5, with no clear D. The CDR3 is 15 residues long. V was shortened by 7 bases and J by 2 bases, with 15 bases between the two germline ends. CDR1 is LNHDA, CDR2 SQIVND, per germline (reference sequence). The CDR3 is CASTPQATGNQPQHF. As DNA, the CDR3 is TGTGCCAGTACTCCGCAGGCCACGGGCAATCAGCCCCAGCATTTT.

The chain recombines TRBV30 with TRBJ1-5; no clear D gene. V dropped 2 bases and J dropped 2 bases, with 7 bases sitting between them. Germline lookup yields CDR1 GTSNPN and CDR2 SVGIG (reference sequence). This CDR3 has 13 residues. This chain's CDR3 is CAWSFGGNQPQHF. The CDR3 DNA follows: TGTGCCTGGAGTTTCGGGGGCAATCAGCCCCAGCATTTT.

This chain connects TRBV21-1 to TRBJ2-4; the D segment call TRBD1 is taken from the table without a DNA check. TRBV21-1 is a listed pseudogene. The CDR3 covers 18 residues. The CDR3 reads CASSKVVRGREAKNIQYF. Here the CDR3 DNA reads TGTGCCAGCAGCAAAGTGGTGAGGGGGCGGGAAGCCAAAAACATTCAGTACTTC.

This sequence joins TRBV27 and TRBJ2-5; TRBD1 might be the D (5 bases). The CDR3 covers 14 residues. V lost 6 bases, J lost 1 base, and 12 bases lay in between. Germline V gene sequence: CDR1 MNHEY, CDR2 SMNVEV (reference sequence). CDR3 nucleotides: TGTGCCAGCAGCACCCGACAGTTCCAAGAGACCCAGTACTTC. Amino acid sequence: CASSTRQFQETQYF.

This clone was counted once. The chain combines TRBV12-5 with TRBJ1-2; 9 bases are a match to TRBD1. CDR1 is LGHNT, CDR2 FRNRAP, per germline. CDR3 length: 14 amino acids. The trim removed 1 base at V and 13 bases at J, leaving 10 bases unmatched. The CDR3: CASGLDNRGRVPTF. The DNA for the CDR3 is TGTGCTAGTGGTTTGGACAACAGGGGGCGAGTCCCCACCTTC.

The rearrangement links TRBV2 to TRBJ1-5; maybe TRBD1 (6 bases). The CDR3 is 15 amino acids. The V gene lost 4 bases and the J gene lost 3 bases, with 13 bases spanning the gap. CDR1 SNHLY and CDR2 FYNNEI come from the germline V gene. In DNA form, the CDR3 reads TGTGCCAGCAGTGTACTACAGGGATACAATCAGCCCCAGCATTTT. Translated: CASSVLQGYNQPQHF.

V gene TRBV11-1 combines with J gene TRBJ1-2, with no clear D. V shed 6 bases and J shed 4 bases, with 18 bases lying between them. This CDR3 has 15 amino acids. CDR1 is SGHAT, CDR2 FQDESV, per germline (reference sequence). This CDR3 is CASRPMGPASYGYTF. The CDR3 DNA is TGTGCCAGCAGGCCGATGGGTCCCGCTAGCTATGGCTACACCTTC. Filled out from reference TRBV11-1 and TRBJ1-2, the complete variable domain reads EAEVAQSPRYKITEKSQAVAFWCDPISGHATLYWYRQILGQGPELLVQFQDESVVDDSQLPKDRFSAERLKGVDSTLKIQPAELGDSAMYLCASRPMGPASYGYTFGSGTRLTVV.

The rearrangement joins TRBV5-1 to TRBJ1-3; TRBD1 matches at 8 bases. This CDR3 spans 16 amino acids. The germline gives CDR1 SGHRS, CDR2 YFSETQ. J lost 2 bases, V lost 1 base, and 5 bases had no gene match. CDR3 residues: CASSLSGGLTGNTIYF. The CDR3 bases are TGCGCCAGCAGCTTGTCAGGGGGCCTCACTGGAAACACCATATATTTT.

This clone was recorded a few times. CDR3: CASSSKTETFYGYTF. DNA for the CDR3: TGTGCCAGCAGCTCGAAGACAGAAACCTTTTATGGCTACACCTTC. The chain joins TRBV7-9 to TRBJ1-2, with D maybe TRBD1 (5 bases). CDR1 and CDR2 (germline): SEHNR, FQNEAQ (reference sequence). V was clipped by 4 bases and J by 5 bases, with 17 bases between them. The CDR3 sequence is 15 residues long.

V and J are TRBV6-4 and TRBJ2-1, with 9 bases aligning to TRBD2. The junction had 7 bases not matched to a gene; V was cut back by 5 bases and J by 2 bases. The CDR3 totals 16 residues. From germline, CDR1 is MRHNA and CDR2 SNTAGT. This CDR3 reads CASSRTSGPPYNEQFF. The CDR3 bases are TGTGCCAGCAGTCGAACTAGCGGGCCACCCTACAATGAGCAGTTCTTC.

The chain is built from TRBV15 and TRBJ2-3, with D possibly TRBD2 on 6 matching bases. The CDR3 is 13 amino acids. Germline V gene sequence: CDR1 LNHNV, CDR2 YYDKDF (reference sequence). Trimming pared 6 bases from V and 1 base from J, leaving 8 bases between. Here the CDR3 reads CATRSGGTDTQYF. The CDR3 region has the DNA TGTGCCACCAGGTCGGGAGGCACAGATACGCAGTATTTT.

V usage is TRBV2 and J usage is TRBJ1-2; 8 nucleotides line up with TRBD1. There are 13 residues in the CDR3. V lost 5 bases and J lost 8; bases outside the gene matches: 7. Germline-derived CDR1 and CDR2 are SNHLY and FYNNEI. CDR3 residues: CASSPWTGRGYTF. The CDR3 coding sequence is TGTGCCAGCAGTCCCTGGACAGGGAGAGGCTACACCTTC.

The CDR3 coding sequence is TGTGCCAGCAGTTTGGTCAGGGGGTCAGGCTACACCTTC. As protein: CASSLVRGSGYTF. The chain carries TRBV27 and TRBJ1-2, with 7 bases lining up with TRBD1. CDR3 length: 13 amino acids. Germline CDR1 is MNHEY and CDR2 is SMNVEV (reference sequence). Trimming removed 3 bases from V and 8 bases from J; junction bases left unmatched: 6.

This chain links TRBV5-6 with TRBJ2-7; 8 bases fit TRBD2. The V gene's germline CDR1 is SGHDT and CDR2 YYEEEE. Germline trimming cut 0 bases from V and 10 bases from J; bases unmatched to any gene: 9. CDR3 length equals 14 residues. The DNA of the CDR3 is TGTGCCAGCAGCTTGGGAGCGGGAGTAGTGTATCAGTACTTC. Protein: CASSLGAGVVYQYF. Using reference TRBV5-6 and TRBJ2-7 for the parts outside the CDR3, the full variable domain is DAGVTQSPTHLIKTRGQQVTLRCSPKSGHDTVSWYQQALGQGPQFIFQYYEEEERQRGNFPDRFSGHQFPNYSSELNVNALLLGDSALYLCASSLGAGVVYQYFGPGTRLTVT.

The J gene is TRBJ1-2, the V gene TRBV19, with TRBD1 matching 11 bases. CDR1 and CDR2 from the germline V gene are LNHDA and SQIVND (reference sequence). The J segment lost 4 bases and the V segment lost 3 bases, leaving 1 base of the junction unmatched. The length of the CDR3 is 14 residues. CDR3 nucleotide sequence: TGTGCCAGTAGTATGGACAGGGGGCCCTATGGCTACACCTTC. This translates into CASSMDRGPYGYTF.

This chain uses TRBV7-9 with TRBJ2-1; 8 positions match TRBD1. The length of the CDR3 is 15 residues. V shed 6 bases and J 2 bases; nucleotides not matched to a gene: 6. From germline, CDR1 is SEHNR and CDR2 FQNEAQ (reference sequence). CDR3 sequence: CASRGDRRTYNEQFF. CDR3 sequence (DNA): TGTGCCAGCAGGGGGGACAGGCGGACCTACAATGAGCAGTTCTTC.

This clone was seen only once. This rearrangement joins TRBV30 to TRBJ2-1; a possible D gene is TRBD2 (6 bases). Trimming cost V 5 bases and J 15 bases, with 14 bases left between them. Germline loops: CDR1 GTSNPN, CDR2 SVGIG (reference sequence). This CDR3 has 10 residues. CDR3 amino acids: CAWGPGLRFF. The CDR3 DNA is TGTGCCTGGGGGCCGGGACTGAGGTTCTTC.

V and J are TRBV30 and TRBJ2-3; TRBD2 matches 8 bases. The V gene end was trimmed by 5 bases and the J gene end by 1 base; junction bases not matched to a gene: 8. CDR1 is GTSNPN and CDR2 is SVGIG in the germline V gene (reference sequence). The CDR3 contains 15 residues. This CDR3 reads CAWGATGGGTDTQYF. In nucleotides, the CDR3 is TGTGCCTGGGGGGCCACGGGGGGGGGCACAGATACGCAGTATTTT.

The chain couples TRBV30 to TRBJ2-7; D may be TRBD1 (5 bases). This CDR3 has 12 amino acids. Germline assignment: CDR1 GTSNPN and CDR2 SVGIG (reference sequence). V shed 5 bases and J shed 6 bases, with 14 bases lying between them. CDR3 sequence reads: CAWATGQGEQYF. The CDR3 DNA reads TGTGCCTGGGCTACGGGCCAGGGCGAGCAGTACTTC.

The count of this clone is one. The chain is built from TRBV7-6 and TRBJ2-1; 8 bases agree with TRBD1. Germline V CDR1 and CDR2: SGHVS, FNYEAQ. The CDR3 extends over 14 amino acids. Unmatched junction bases numbered 7, after V lost 5 bases and J lost 7 bases. The CDR3 DNA reads as TGTGCCAGCAGCACTCGGACAGGGTTAAATGAGCAGTTCTTC. Its protein product is CASSTRTGLNEQFF.

This chain uses TRBV18 with TRBJ2-3; TRBD2 matches at 9 bases. Germline CDR1 reads KGHSH; CDR2 reads LQKENI. V was pared by 7 bases and J by 0 bases, with 8 bases of the junction left unmatched. The CDR3 spans 16 residues. The CDR3 protein is CASLPGTSRSTDTQYF. The CDR3 DNA reads as TGTGCCAGCTTACCCGGGACTAGCCGTAGCACAGATACGCAGTATTTT.

The V gene is TRBV18, the J gene TRBJ1-3, with D maybe TRBD1 (6 bases). V was cut by 3 bases and J by 0 bases, with 12 bases left in between. Germline assignment: CDR1 KGHSH and CDR2 LQKENI. This CDR3 region has 16 residues. CDR3 amino acids: CASSPDRPSSGNTIYF. The CDR3 coding sequence is TGTGCCAGCTCACCCGACAGGCCGAGCTCTGGAAACACCATATATTTT.

The rearrangement links TRBV2 to TRBJ1-1; TRBD1 aligns across 9 bases. This CDR3 is 13 amino acids long. Trimming cost V 6 bases and J 5 bases; bases outside gene matches: 4. Germline V gives CDR1 SNHLY, CDR2 FYNNEI. In DNA form, the CDR3 reads TGTGCCAGCAGAGGGACAGGGAGGACTGAAGCTTTCTTT. It yields the protein CASRGTGRTEAFF.

As DNA, the CDR3 is TGTGCCAGCAGTGAGGAGGGAGTGGGTGGCTACACCTTC. Translating gives CASSEEGVGGYTF. The chain employs TRBV6-1 and TRBJ1-2; D is uncertain. V was pared by 3 bases and J by 7 bases, with 12 bases between. Germline CDR1 and CDR2: MNHNS and SASEGT. The CDR3 runs 13 residues.